This T cell receptor beta chain was documented in a study of cytomegalovirus exposure and HLA in healthy donors. The assay was immunoSEQ multiplex PCR, and TCRdb's table has in-frame clones only and misses some. Among over 60,000 clones listed, 95% to 96% were seen once. The study's findings and limits: Within the approximately 130 validation repertoires, first-cohort TCR clusters tended to co-occur, according to a later analysis. In vitro work confirmed that a few CMV-associated chains recognize CMV antigens. Reportedly, cytomegalovirus status was diagnosed with high sensitivity and specificity.

A note on this clone: Its antigen remains unknown.

Sequenced: PBMCs. This clonotype originated in a woman younger than 30 in good health and CMV-seropositive.

The CDR3 bases are TGTGCCAGCAGTCTCGGACAGGGTGGAAGCAATCAGCCCCAGCATTTT. Its protein product is CASSLGQGGSNQPQHF. The rearrangement links TRBV28 to TRBJ1-5; TRBD1 agrees at 8 bases. V dropped 5 bases and J dropped 1; count of bases not matched to a gene: 7. Germline V gene data show CDR1 as MDHEN and CDR2 as SYDVKM. The CDR3 length is 16 residues.